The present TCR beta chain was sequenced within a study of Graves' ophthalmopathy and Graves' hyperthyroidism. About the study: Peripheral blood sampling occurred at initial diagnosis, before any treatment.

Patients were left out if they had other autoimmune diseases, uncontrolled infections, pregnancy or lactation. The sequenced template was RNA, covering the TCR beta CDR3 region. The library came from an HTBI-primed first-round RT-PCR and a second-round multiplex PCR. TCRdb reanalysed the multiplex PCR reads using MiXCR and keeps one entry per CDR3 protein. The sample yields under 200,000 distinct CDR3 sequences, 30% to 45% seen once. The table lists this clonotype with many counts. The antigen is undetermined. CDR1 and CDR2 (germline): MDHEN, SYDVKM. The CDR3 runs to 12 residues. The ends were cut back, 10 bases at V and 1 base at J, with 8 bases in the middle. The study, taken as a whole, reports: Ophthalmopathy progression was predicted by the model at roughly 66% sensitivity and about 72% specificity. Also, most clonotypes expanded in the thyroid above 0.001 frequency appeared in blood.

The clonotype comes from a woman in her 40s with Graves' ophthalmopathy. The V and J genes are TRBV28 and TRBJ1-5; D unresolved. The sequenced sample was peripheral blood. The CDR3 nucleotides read TGTGCCACGCAACAGAGCAATCAGCCCCAGCATTTT. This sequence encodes CATQQSNQPQHF.